The 21 T cell receptor beta chains below all came from one sample that was sequenced in a study of regulatory T cells in long-lasting Graves disease. The time point here: newly diagnosed GD, antithyroid drugs for less than 3 months. Generation of the TCR library employed RNA extracted from PBMCs. Libraries of TCR beta came from iRepertoire HTBI primers plus Arm-PCR of CDR3 regions. Each CDR3 protein gets one entry after TCRdb re-called the multiplex PCR reads with MiXCR. The sample yields approximately 560,000 distinct CDR3 sequences, about 16% seen once. The same sample was also used in a study of T cells in Graves' hyperthyroidism and ophthalmopathy.

This specimen consisted of peripheral blood mononuclear cells (PBMCs), obtained at new diagnosis, from a patient treated with antithyroid drugs. The receptor set was obtained from a young man with Graves disease.

The chain links TRBV6-2 or TRBV6-3 to TRBJ2-5, with a tentative D call TRBD2 (5 bases). Germline V lookup: CDR1 MNHEY, CDR2 SVGEGT. This CDR3 spans 13 amino acids. V was trimmed by 4 bases and J by 7 bases, leaving 13 bases between them. The CDR3 nucleotides are TGTGCCAGCAGTTCTGCATCACGGGGGACCCAGTACTTC. This gives the protein CASSSASRGTQYF.

The chain carries TRBV5-1 and TRBJ2-3; D unclear. This CDR3 region has 16 residues. Trimming removed 0 bases from V and 1 base from J, with 12 bases in between. CDR1 and CDR2 from the germline V gene are SGHRS and YFSETQ. The chain's CDR3 is CASSLAVRGGTDTQYF. CDR3 nucleotide sequence: TGCGCCAGCAGCTTGGCCGTTCGTGGAGGCACAGATACGCAGTATTTT.

This clonotype was seen at least ten times. The chain joins TRBV27 to TRBJ2-7; 9 nucleotides match TRBD1. V lost 6 bases, J lost 0 bases, and 9 bases stayed unmatched. This CDR3 region has 16 residues. The germline V gene encodes CDR1 MNHEY and CDR2 SMNVEV (reference sequence). The CDR3 sequence: CASRSPGTGISYEQYF. The DNA for the CDR3 is TGTGCCAGCAGAAGTCCCGGGACAGGGATCTCCTACGAGCAGTACTTC.

This clonotype was seen many times. V gene TRBV30 combines with J gene TRBJ1-1; no definite D call. The CDR3 has 13 amino acids. The V gene's germline CDR1 is GTSNPN and CDR2 SVGIG (reference sequence). The V and J ends lost 4 bases and 1 base respectively, with 10 bases between them. The CDR3 region is CAWTLRGNTEAFF. In DNA form, the CDR3 reads TGTGCCTGGACTCTCCGGGGGAACACTGAAGCTTTCTTT.

This clonotype has just a few counts. The chain uses TRBV2 and TRBJ2-5, with D perhaps matching TRBD2 (5 bases). The CDR3 extends over 14 amino acids. The V end was cut by 9 bases, the J end by 4 bases, with 18 bases between. Germline lookup yields CDR1 SNHLY and CDR2 FYNNEI. The CDR3: CASLRTPRGETQYF. The CDR3 bases are TGTGCCAGTTTAAGGACTCCAAGAGGAGAGACCCAGTACTTC. The full variable domain, completed using reference TRBV2 and TRBJ2-5, is EPEVTQTPSHQVTQMGQEVILRCVPISNHLYFYWYRQILGQKVEFLVSFYNNEISEKSEIFDDQFSVERPDGSNFTLKIRSTKLEDSAMYFCASLRTPRGETQYFGPGTRLLVL.

J is TRBJ1-1 and V is TRBV11-2; no clear D. The CDR3 loop spans 15 amino acids. The germline V gene has CDR1 SGHAT and CDR2 FQNNGV. V shed 4 bases and J shed 0 bases, with 12 bases lying between them. The CDR3 loop reads CASSSQWVMNTEAFF. In nucleotides, the CDR3 is TGTGCCAGCAGCTCTCAGTGGGTTATGAACACTGAAGCTTTCTTT.

This clonotype has more than one count but fewer than ten. V gene TRBV6-2 or TRBV6-3 combines with J gene TRBJ2-1, with D unclear. V dropped 2 bases and J dropped 2 bases, with 16 bases sitting between them. The CDR3 loop spans 17 amino acids. Germline loops: CDR1 MNHEY, CDR2 SVGEGT. CDR3 loop: CASSYRLGQLPYNEQFF. The CDR3 region has the DNA TGTGCCAGCAGTTACAGGCTTGGCCAGTTACCCTACAATGAGCAGTTCTTC.

This clonotype has ten or more counts. This chain uses TRBV20-1 with TRBJ2-3; D is perhaps TRBD1 (6 bases). CDR3 size: 18 residues. V was pared by 0 bases and J by 1 base, with 20 bases between. CDR1 is DFQATT, CDR2 SNEGSKA, per germline (reference sequence). The CDR3 here is CSARDLLTGTMGTDTQYF. CDR3 DNA: TGCAGTGCTAGAGATCTCTTAACCGGGACAATGGGCACAGATACGCAGTATTTT.

V and J are TRBV4-1 and TRBJ2-7, with 12 bases identical to TRBD2. This CDR3 has 18 amino acids. Germline values: CDR1 MGHRA, CDR2 YSYEKL. V lost 1 base to trimming and J lost 3 bases; unmatched junction nucleotides: 10. This CDR3 reads CASSQVLGRLAGVYEQYF. The CDR3 region has the DNA TGCGCCAGCAGCCAAGTGTTGGGCCGACTAGCGGGAGTCTACGAGCAGTACTTC.

This clonotype was detected many times. This sequence joins TRBV5-1 and TRBJ1-2; maybe TRBD1 (5 bases). There are 14 residues in the CDR3. CDR1 is SGHRS and CDR2 is YFSETQ in the germline V gene. V was trimmed by 2 bases and J by 8 bases, leaving 16 bases between them. The CDR3 protein is CASSLDQGARGYTF. The CDR3 DNA is TGCGCCAGCAGCTTAGATCAGGGAGCGAGAGGCTACACCTTC.

This clonotype was observed at least ten times. The junction departs from germline at one end; a sequencing error may be responsible. This rearrangement joins TRBV7-9 to TRBJ1-2; D is ambiguous. CDR1 and CDR2 (germline): SEHNR, FQNEAQ (reference sequence). The CDR3 contains 13 residues. CDR3 coding DNA: TGCGCCAGCAGCTTGGAGGCAGTTTATGGCTACACCTTC. Translating gives CASSLEAVYGYTF.

In this sample, this clonotype turned up a few times. The rearrangement uses TRBV20-1 and TRBJ1-5; 8 bases fit TRBD1. Germline trimming cut 2 bases from V and 6 bases from J; bases unmatched to any gene: 12. Germline V gene data show CDR1 as DFQATT and CDR2 as SNEGSKA (reference sequence). The CDR3 consists of 16 residues. CDR3 sequence reads: CSARLGQGSFIQPQHF. The CDR3 DNA follows: TGCAGTGCTAGATTAGGACAGGGTTCTTTTATTCAGCCCCAGCATTTT.

This clonotype came up many times. The chain employs TRBV29-1 and TRBJ2-7; D is undetermined. Germline V gene lookup returns CDR1 SQVTM and CDR2 ANQGSEA. The CDR3 totals 11 residues. Trimming removed 7 bases from V and 1 base from J, with 8 bases in between. The CDR3 protein is CSAQVSYEQYF. Here the CDR3 DNA reads TGCAGCGCCCAGGTTTCCTACGAGCAGTACTTC.

This chain links TRBV7-3 with TRBJ2-3; D tentatively reads TRBD1 or TRBD2 (5 bases each). Germline V lookup: CDR1 SGHTA, CDR2 FQGTGA. V was shortened by 4 bases and J by 8 bases, with 13 bases between the two germline ends. This CDR3 is built from 13 residues. The CDR3 region has the DNA TGTGCCAGCAGCTCAGGAGACAGCGGTACGCAGTATTTT. This translates into CASSSGDSGTQYF.

This clonotype came up many times. V is TRBV7-8 and J is TRBJ2-5; TRBD2 matches 12 bases. The junction had 6 bases not matched to a gene; V was cut back by 5 bases and J by 8 bases. The CDR3 is 14 residues long. CDR1 is SGHVS, CDR2 FQNEAQ, per germline. For the CDR3, the DNA is TGTGCCAGCAGCCCCGGGACTAGCGGGCGTACCCAGTACTTC. Its protein product is CASSPGTSGRTQYF.

This clonotype was seen many times. The chain employs TRBV20-1 and TRBJ1-1; TRBD1 matches at 8 bases. V lost 1 base to trimming and J lost 2 bases; unmatched junction nucleotides: 6. Germline-derived CDR1 and CDR2 are DFQATT and SNEGSKA (reference sequence). The CDR3 is made up of 15 amino acids. The CDR3 DNA is TGCAGTGCTAGAGTTCGACAGGGGATTAACACTGAAGCTTTCTTT. Translation gives CSARVRQGINTEAFF.

This clonotype came up a few times. The chain couples TRBV3-1 to TRBJ1-1, with 9 bases matching TRBD1. CDR3 length: 14 residues. The ends lost 4 bases at V and 5 bases at J; junction bases unmatched: 5. From germline, CDR1 is LGHDT and CDR2 YNNKEL (reference sequence). CDR3 nucleotide sequence: TGTGCCAGCAGCCTAAGGACAGGGGCGACTGAAGCTTTCTTT. This encodes CASSLRTGATEAFF.

In this sample, this clonotype turned up a few times. V usage is TRBV5-1 and J usage is TRBJ2-3, with TRBD1 as a possible D gene (5 bases). This CDR3 is 13 amino acids long. Germline V gene sequence: CDR1 SGHRS, CDR2 YFSETQ. Deletions cut 7 bases from V and 5 bases from J, with 14 bases between. CDR3 nucleotides: TGCGCCAGCTGCTACAGGTTGAAAGATACGCAGTATTTT. Translated: CASCYRLKDTQYF.

This clonotype was recorded many times. This chain uses TRBV6-1 with TRBJ1-5; D uncertain. Germline CDR1 and CDR2: MNHNS and SASEGT. V was trimmed by 6 bases and J by 3 bases, leaving 21 bases between them. The CDR3 sequence is 17 residues long. CDR3 DNA: TGTGCCAGCAGCCCCCGAGGTGCGGTCGTTAACAATCAGCCCCAGCATTTT. Translated: CASSPRGAVVNNQPQHF.

This clonotype was seen a few times. The gene calls are TRBV7-9 and TRBJ1-5, with D uncertain. Germline CDR1 and CDR2: SEHNR and FQNEAQ (reference sequence). Trimming removed 3 bases from V and 7 bases from J, with 10 bases in between. CDR3 size: 13 residues. In DNA, the CDR3 is TGTGCCAGCAGCTTGTCGTCTGGGCAGCCCCAGCATTTT. Encoded protein: CASSLSSGQPQHF.

The table lists this clonotype with many counts. The chain carries TRBV11-1 and TRBJ2-1, with D perhaps matching TRBD1 (5 bases). CDR1 SGHAT and CDR2 FQDESV come from the germline V gene (reference sequence). The CDR3 loop spans 14 amino acids. V was trimmed by 2 bases and J by 9 bases, leaving 14 bases between them. The DNA of the CDR3 is TGTGCCAGCAGCTTACCAGGGATTCCCCTTGAGCAGTTCTTC. Amino acid sequence: CASSLPGIPLEQFF. Full variable domain (remainder filled in from reference TRBV11-1 and TRBJ2-1): EAEVAQSPRYKITEKSQAVAFWCDPISGHATLYWYRQILGQGPELLVQFQDESVVDDSQLPKDRFSAERLKGVDSTLKIQPAELGDSAMYLCASSLPGIPLEQFFGPGTRLTVL.